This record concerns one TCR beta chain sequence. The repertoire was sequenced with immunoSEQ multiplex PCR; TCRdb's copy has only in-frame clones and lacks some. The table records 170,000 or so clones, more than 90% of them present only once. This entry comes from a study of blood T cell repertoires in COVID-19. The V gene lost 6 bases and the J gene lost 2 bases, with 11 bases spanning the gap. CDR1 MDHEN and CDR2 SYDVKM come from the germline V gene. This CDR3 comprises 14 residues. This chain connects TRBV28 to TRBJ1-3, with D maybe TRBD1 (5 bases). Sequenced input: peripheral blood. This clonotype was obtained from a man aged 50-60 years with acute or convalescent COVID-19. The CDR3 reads CASRPTATGNTIYF. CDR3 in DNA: TGTGCCAGCAGACCGACAGCCACTGGAAACACCATATATTTT.